This TCR beta chain was obtained from a study of cytomegalovirus exposure and HLA in healthy donors. Germline CDR1 is MNHNY and CDR2 is SVGAGI (reference sequence). Trimming pared 5 bases from V and 3 bases from J, leaving 10 bases between. The CDR3 covers 13 residues. The PCR contained 60 Vbeta and 13 Jbeta primers. Sequencing used immunoSEQ multiplex PCR; TCRdb keeps in-frame clones, though not all of them. This sample yields roughly 200,000 clones, of which 79% are seen a single time; approximately 0.7% belongs to the top ten. The source of this sequence is a woman aged 40 to 49 in good health and CMV-seronegative. Sequenced sample: PBMCs. V gene TRBV6-6 combines with J gene TRBJ1-2; D is ambiguous. CDR3 nucleotide sequence: TGTGCCAGCAGTCTGCGGGAGGACTATGGCTACACCTTC. Amino acid sequence: CASSLREDYGYTF.